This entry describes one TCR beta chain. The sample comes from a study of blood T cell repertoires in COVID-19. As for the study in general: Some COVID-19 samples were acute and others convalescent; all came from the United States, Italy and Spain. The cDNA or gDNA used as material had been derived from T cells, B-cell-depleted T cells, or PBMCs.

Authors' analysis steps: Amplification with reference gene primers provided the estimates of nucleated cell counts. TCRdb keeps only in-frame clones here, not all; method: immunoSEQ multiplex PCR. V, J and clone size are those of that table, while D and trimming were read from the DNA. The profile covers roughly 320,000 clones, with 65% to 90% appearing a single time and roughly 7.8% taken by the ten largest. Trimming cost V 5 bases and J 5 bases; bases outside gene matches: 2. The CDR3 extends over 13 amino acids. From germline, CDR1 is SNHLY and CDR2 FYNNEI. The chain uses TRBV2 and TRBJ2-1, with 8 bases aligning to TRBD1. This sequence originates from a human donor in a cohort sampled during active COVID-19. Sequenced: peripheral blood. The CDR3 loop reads CASSLDRDNEQFF. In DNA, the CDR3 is TGTGCCAGCAGTTTGGACAGGGACAATGAGCAGTTCTTC.